The 26 T cell receptor beta chains reported below all come from one sample, sequenced in a study of cytotoxic CD8 clonotypes in ibrutinib-treated CLL. Libraries were prepared by immunoSEQ multiplex PCR; TCRdb keeps only in-frame clonotypes and omits some of them. The sample has nearly 85,000 clones; roughly three quarters are singletons. The material was PBMCs, obtained after 12 months of ibrutinib treatment. All receptors derive from a human donor with chronic lymphocytic leukemia.

V usage is TRBV4-1 and J usage is TRBJ2-2, with 9 bases lining up with TRBD2. The germline V gene has CDR1 MGHRA and CDR2 YSYEKL. J was trimmed by 3 bases and V by 0 bases; bases with no gene match: 8. The CDR3 loop spans 18 amino acids. The CDR3 loop reads CASSQEGESGRYTGELFF. CDR3 bases: TGCGCCAGCAGCCAAGAGGGGGAGAGCGGGAGGTACACCGGGGAGCTGTTTTTT.

V gene TRBV7-7 combines with J gene TRBJ1-2, with TRBD1 as a possible D gene (5 bases). From germline, CDR1 is SSHAT and CDR2 FNYEAQ (reference sequence). The CDR3 spans 13 residues. The CDR3 spells CASPGPAGFGYTF. CDR3 in DNA: TGTGCTAGCCCCGGGCCGGCAGGGTTTGGCTACACCTTC.

This clone was seen just once. This chain connects TRBV11-2 to TRBJ2-7; D is perhaps TRBD1 or TRBD2 (5 bases each). Germline assignment: CDR1 SGHAT and CDR2 FQNNGV. The CDR3 is made up of 13 amino acids. Trimming took off 8 bases at V and 3 bases at J, with 14 bases between the two ends. CDR3 in amino acids: CASGPGAGYEQYF. The CDR3 DNA follows: TGTGCCAGCGGGCCTGGGGCGGGCTACGAGCAGTACTTC.

CDR3 loop: CASSLGSTRETQYF. The CDR3 coding sequence is TGTGCCAGCAGCTTAGGCTCCACCAGGGAGACCCAGTACTTC. This chain joins TRBV13 and TRBJ2-5; D is undetermined. Between the trimmed V and J ends, which lost 0 bases and 5 bases, there was a span of 10 bases. CDR3 length equals 14 residues. CDR1 is PRHDT, CDR2 FYEKMQ, per germline (reference sequence).

The chain combines TRBV4-2 with TRBJ1-2; D perhaps matches TRBD1 (6 bases). V shed 3 bases and J shed 3 bases, with 14 bases lying between them. Per the germline V gene, CDR1 is LGHNA and CDR2 is YNFKEQ. The length of the CDR3 is 15 residues. CDR3 nucleotides: TGTGCCAGCAGCCACCAGACAGGTTTCGACTATGGCTACACCTTC. Encoded protein: CASSHQTGFDYGYTF.

This clone was observed many times. This rearrangement joins TRBV7-2 to TRBJ1-1, with 7 nucleotides matching TRBD1. Germline-derived CDR1 and CDR2 are SGHTA and FQGNSA. CDR3 length: 14 amino acids. V lost 5 bases to trimming and J lost 0 bases; unmatched junction nucleotides: 3. CDR3 protein: CASSQGQMNTEAFF. For the CDR3, the DNA is TGTGCCAGCAGCCAGGGACAGATGAACACTGAAGCTTTCTTT.

The rearrangement links TRBV5-6 to TRBJ2-3; D tentatively fits TRBD1 or TRBD2 (5 bases each). Germline assignment: CDR1 SGHDT and CDR2 YYEEEE. The CDR3 covers 16 residues. Between the trimmed V and J ends, which lost 1 base and 1 base, there was a span of 13 bases. The CDR3 coding sequence is TGTGCCAGCAGCTTGCGCCCCGTGGGGGGCACAGATACGCAGTATTTT. Amino acids: CASSLRPVGGTDTQYF.

This clone appeared a few times. The genes are TRBV10-3 and TRBJ2-1; unclear D gene. The germline V gene encodes CDR1 ENHRY and CDR2 SYGVKD. The CDR3 is made up of 14 amino acids. Trimming removed 6 bases from V and 3 bases from J, with 12 bases in between. CDR3 bases: TGTGCCATCAGGTCGGGCTTGGACTACAATGAGCAGTTCTTC. Protein: CAIRSGLDYNEQFF.

This clone was counted between two and nine times. V and J are TRBV7-2 and TRBJ1-5; D is undetermined. V lost 3 bases and J lost 3, with 6 bases in between. The CDR3 is 13 amino acids. The germline V gene encodes CDR1 SGHTA and CDR2 FQGNSA. Written as DNA, the CDR3 is TGTGCCAGCAGCTTTTGGGTCAATCAGCCCCAGCATTTT. Translated, it gives CASSFWVNQPQHF.

The chain has TRBV20-1 and TRBJ1-1, with D possibly being TRBD1 (5 bases). CDR1 DFQATT and CDR2 SNEGSKA come from the germline V gene (reference sequence). CDR3 length: 11 residues. The V end lost 5 bases, the J end lost 5 bases, and 9 bases lay between the germline ends. CDR3 region: CSAVGGTEAFF. The CDR3 DNA sequence: TGCAGTGCTGTTGGGGGGACTGAAGCTTTCTTT.

The chain joins TRBV4-2 to TRBJ2-2; 7 positions match TRBD2. CDR3 length: 16 residues. Trimming cost V 4 bases and J 6 bases; bases outside gene matches: 11. Looked up from germline, CDR1 is LGHNA and CDR2 is YNFKEQ. CDR3 sequence: CASSPWAGEQPGELFF. The DNA of the CDR3 is TGTGCCAGCAGCCCTTGGGCGGGAGAGCAGCCCGGGGAGCTGTTTTTT.

This chain joins TRBV28 and TRBJ2-7, with D hard to call. The CDR3 consists of 12 residues. The ends were cut back, 7 bases at V and 6 bases at J, with 13 bases in the middle. Germline CDR1 and CDR2: MDHEN and SYDVKM. CDR3 DNA sequence: TGTGCCAGCACCTCTTCCCCCTCCGAGCAGTACTTC. Encoded protein: CASTSSPSEQYF.

Concerning this clone: At the DNA level, this CDR3 is encoded by other sequences in the same sample as well. The chain couples TRBV5-1 to TRBJ2-5, with 11 bases matching TRBD1. The germline V gene has CDR1 SGHRS and CDR2 YFSETQ. V lost 4 bases and J lost 5; bases outside the gene matches: 4. The CDR3 sequence is 14 residues long. This CDR3 reads CASSPDRGLETQYF. Written as DNA, the CDR3 is TGCGCCAGCAGCCCGGACAGGGGGCTTGAGACCCAGTACTTC.

The chain uses TRBV11-2 and TRBJ1-4; no definite D call. This CDR3 is 12 amino acids long. CDR1 and CDR2 from the germline V gene are SGHAT and FQNNGV. V was pared by 4 bases and J by 7 bases, with 7 bases between. In DNA, the CDR3 is TGTGCCAGCAGCTCGGACTTTGAAAAACTGTTTTTT. It codes for CASSSDFEKLFF.

The V and J genes are TRBV28 and TRBJ1-1, with 9 nucleotides matching TRBD1. With 10 bases clipped from V and 8 bases from J, the junction kept 8 bases outside the gene matches. The CDR3 has 12 amino acids. Germline CDR1 and CDR2: MDHEN and SYDVKM. CDR3 nucleotides: TGTGCCACCCGGACAGGGGATCGGGAAGCTTTCTTT. Amino acid sequence: CATRTGDREAFF.

The rearrangement links TRBV7-2 to TRBJ2-3; no clear D gene. The germline V and J ends were trimmed by 4 bases and 1 base, with 3 bases remaining between them. From germline, CDR1 is SGHTA and CDR2 FQGNSA. The CDR3 sequence is 12 residues long. DNA for the CDR3: TGTGCCAGCAGCTGGGGCACAGATACGCAGTATTTT. Amino acid sequence: CASSWGTDTQYF.

The rearrangement joins TRBV10-3 to TRBJ2-5; D remains unclear. Trimming took 10 bases from V and 0 from J, leaving 12 bases between them. The CDR3 covers 13 residues. Looked up from germline, CDR1 is ENHRY and CDR2 is SYGVKD. The CDR3 sequence: CASAVHHQETQYF. The DNA for the CDR3 is TGTGCCAGTGCTGTGCACCACCAAGAGACCCAGTACTTC.

The chain is built from TRBV30 and TRBJ1-1; D possibly corresponds to TRBD1 (5 bases). CDR3 length: 13 amino acids. CDR1 and CDR2 (germline): GTSNPN, SVGIG (reference sequence). V lost 0 bases, J lost 1 base, and 6 bases lay in between. CDR3 amino acids: CAWSVGANTEAFF. The CDR3 bases are TGTGCCTGGAGTGTTGGGGCGAACACTGAAGCTTTCTTT.

The gene calls are TRBV5-1 and TRBJ2-7; D may match TRBD1 or TRBD2 (5 bases each). Between the trimmed V and J ends, which lost 4 bases and 4 bases, there was a span of 15 bases. This CDR3 comprises 14 residues. Germline CDR1 SGHRS, CDR2 YFSETQ. For the CDR3, the DNA is TGCGCCAGCAGCCCCGGGACCTTGAGGTACGAGCAGTACTTC. This gives the protein CASSPGTLRYEQYF.

The V gene is TRBV15, the J gene TRBJ2-5; D unclear. V lost 9 bases to trimming and J lost 5 bases, with 10 bases between them. Germline loops: CDR1 LNHNV, CDR2 YYDKDF (reference sequence). The CDR3 contains 11 residues. CDR3 region: CATRSVETQYF. The CDR3 nucleotides are TGTGCCACGCGGAGCGTCGAGACCCAGTACTTC.

This clone was counted a single time. The CDR3 region has the DNA TGTGCCACCGCGTTGTCGATGAACACTGAAGCTTTCTTT. Amino acid sequence: CATALSMNTEAFF. The chain employs TRBV10-3 and TRBJ1-1; D unresolved. Per the germline V gene, CDR1 is ENHRY and CDR2 is SYGVKD. Deletions cut 10 bases from V and 0 bases from J, with 12 bases between. The CDR3 extends over 13 amino acids.

Only a few counts were recorded for this clone. The chain has TRBV4-3 and TRBJ1-5; D gene ambiguous. The V and J ends lost 1 base and 3 bases respectively, with 10 bases between them. Germline CDR1 reads LGHNA; CDR2 reads YSLEER. This CDR3 comprises 15 residues. The DNA of the CDR3 is TGCGCCAGCAGCCAAGTGGCGGGAAACAATCAGCCCCAGCATTTT. Its translation: CASSQVAGNNQPQHF.

This clone was picked up a small number of times. This chain links TRBV6-5 with TRBJ1-2; D is uncertain. The CDR3 is 12 residues long. CDR1 MNHEY and CDR2 SVGAGI come from the germline V gene. Deletions cut 2 bases from V and 11 bases from J, with 12 bases between. CDR3 region: CASSYTDRKYTF. The CDR3 DNA reads TGTGCCAGCAGTTACACAGACCGAAAGTACACCTTC.

This chain links TRBV4-3 with TRBJ2-1, with 9 bases identical to TRBD2. Germline V CDR1 and CDR2: LGHNA, YSLEER. V lost 1 base to trimming and J lost 9 bases; unmatched junction nucleotides: 13. CDR3 length equals 17 residues. In DNA form, the CDR3 reads TGCGCCAGCAGCCAAGTCCTAGCGGGGTCATCCCCGGTTGAGCAGTTCTTC. Its protein is CASSQVLAGSSPVEQFF.

Of note for this clone: This sample also contains other DNA sequences that code for the same CDR3. V is TRBV18 and J is TRBJ2-7; 7 bases are a match to TRBD1. The junction had 3 bases not matched to a gene; V was cut back by 0 bases and J by 1 base. Germline loops: CDR1 KGHSH, CDR2 LQKENI. The CDR3 contains 15 residues. The CDR3 reads CASSPPGTDSYEQYF. Written as DNA, the CDR3 is TGTGCCAGCTCACCACCCGGGACAGATTCCTACGAGCAGTACTTC.

The chain uses TRBV4-3 and TRBJ2-3; 16 positions agree with TRBD2. Germline CDR1 and CDR2: LGHNA and YSLEER. The length of the CDR3 is 17 residues. Trimming removed 4 bases from V and 4 bases from J; junction bases left unmatched: 5. CDR3 region: CASSPLGTSGGADTQYF. CDR3 nucleotides: TGCGCCAGCAGCCCCCTCGGGACTAGCGGGGGGGCAGATACGCAGTATTTT.